Listed below are T cell receptor beta chains from one sample, sequenced in a study of blood T cell repertoires in COVID-19. Generated by immunoSEQ multiplex PCR, the TCRdb table keeps only in-frame clones and is missing some. The data show approximately 250,000 clones, about 80% seen once. The sample was peripheral blood. These receptors came from a human donor in a cohort sampled during active COVID-19. Both conserved end residues are part of each CDR3. The D gene is left open where the match is weak. The size of a clone is reported for some rows only, either as once, few or many, or as a class for expanded clones.

size: -; V: TRBV5-1; D: -; J: TRBJ2-2; CDR3: CASSYGGNTGELFF; DNA: TGCGCCAGCAGCTACGGGGGGAACACCGGGGAGCTGTTTTTT
size: -; V: TRBV4-2; D: TRBD1; J: TRBJ2-7; CDR3: CASSQARQGVYEQYF; DNA: TGTGCCAGCAGCCAAGCTCGACAGGGTGTTTACGAGCAGTACTTC
size: -; V: TRBV6-1; D: TRBD2; J: TRBJ2-2; CDR3: CASSETSGRGTGELFF; DNA: TGTGCCAGCAGTGAGACTAGCGGGAGGGGCACCGGGGAGCTGTTTTTT
size: -; V: TRBV7-9; D: -; J: TRBJ1-4; CDR3: CASSLDQGSNEKLFF; DNA: TGTGCCAGCAGCTTAGATCAGGGTTCGAATGAAAAACTGTTTTTT
size: -; V: TRBV6-5; D: TRBD1; J: TRBJ1-6; CDR3: CASRGPRGQNSPLHF; DNA: TGTGCCAGCAGGGGTCCGAGGGGGCAGAATTCACCCCTCCACTTT
size: -; V: TRBV6-2/TRBV6-3; D: TRBD1; J: TRBJ1-5; CDR3: CASSRGQGARQPQHF; DNA: TGTGCCAGCAGTCGGGGACAGGGGGCTAGACAGCCCCAGCATTTT
size: -; V: TRBV4-3; D: -; J: TRBJ2-5; CDR3: CASSQQGLEGTQYF; DNA: TGCGCCAGCAGCCAACAAGGACTCGAGGGGACCCAGTACTTC
size: -; V: TRBV4-2; D: -; J: TRBJ2-7; CDR3: CASSRGPDPEQYF; DNA: TGTGCCAGCAGCCGCGGGCCCGACCCCGAGCAGTACTTC
size: -; V: TRBV2; D: TRBD1; J: TRBJ2-1; CDR3: CASSERGFGLLRDRGFDEQFF; DNA: TGTGCCAGCAGTGAACGAGGGTTCGGTCTCCTCCGGGACAGGGGATTCGATGAGCAGTTCTTC
size: -; V: TRBV7-8; D: TRBD2; J: TRBJ2-3; CDR3: CASSLKPSGVADTQYF; DNA: TGTGCCAGCAGCTTAAAACCTAGCGGGGTTGCAGATACGCAGTATTTT
size: once; V: TRBV28; D: TRBD1; J: TRBJ1-6; CDR3: CASSPRGRGNSPLHF; DNA: TGTGCCAGCAGTCCTAGGGGCAGGGGGAATTCACCCCTCCACTTT
size: -; V: TRBV19; D: TRBD2; J: TRBJ2-1; CDR3: CASRLVAGSEQFF; DNA: TGTGCCAGTAGATTGGTAGCGGGGAGTGAGCAGTTCTTC
size: -; V: TRBV11-2; D: TRBD2; J: TRBJ2-1; CDR3: CASKSLAGNEQFF; DNA: TGTGCCAGCAAATCACTAGCGGGCAATGAGCAGTTCTTC
size: -; V: TRBV12-3/TRBV12-4; D: -; J: TRBJ2-1; CDR3: CASSLVQEEQFF; DNA: TGTGCCAGCAGTTTGGTCCAAGAGGAGCAGTTCTTC
size: -; V: TRBV2; D: -; J: TRBJ1-6; CDR3: CASGGGRGSNSPLHF; DNA: TGTGCCAGCGGGGGCGGACGAGGAAGCAATTCACCCCTCCACTTT
size: -; V: TRBV2; D: -; J: TRBJ2-3; CDR3: CARHALLSDTQYF; DNA: TGTGCCAGGCACGCGCTCCTATCGGATACGCAGTATTTT
size: few; V: TRBV4-2; D: TRBD2; J: TRBJ2-7; CDR3: CASSQELAGGVYEQYF; DNA: TGTGCCAGCAGCCAAGAGCTAGCGGGAGGAGTATACGAGCAGTACTTC
size: -; V: TRBV30; D: -; J: TRBJ2-1; CDR3: CALRRTVSNEQFF; DNA: TGTGCCCTGAGGAGGACGGTTTCGAATGAGCAGTTCTTC
size: -; V: TRBV13; D: TRBD1; J: TRBJ2-2; CDR3: CASRPEDRTLNTGELFF; DNA: TGTGCCAGCAGACCAGAGGACAGGACTCTTAACACCGGGGAGCTGTTTTTT
size: -; V: TRBV20-1; D: -; J: TRBJ2-5; CDR3: CSARDPAQYF; DNA: TGCAGTGCTAGAGATCCGGCCCAGTACTTC
size: -; V: TRBV6-6; D: -; J: TRBJ2-5; CDR3: CASTVRESLETQYF; DNA: TGTGCCAGCACCGTCCGGGAGTCACTAGAGACCCAGTACTTC
size: -; V: TRBV18; D: -; J: TRBJ1-1; CDR3: CASSPRGGENTEAFF; DNA: TGTGCCAGCTCACCCCGGGGGGGAGAGAACACTGAAGCTTTCTTT
size: few; V: TRBV6-5; D: -; J: TRBJ1-2; CDR3: CASISTGTYGYTF; DNA: TGTGCCAGCATCTCGACAGGTACATATGGCTACACCTTC
size: -; V: TRBV9; D: -; J: TRBJ2-2; CDR3: CASSVGTLNTGELFF; DNA: TGTGCCAGCAGCGTCGGGACTCTCAACACCGGGGAGCTGTTTTTT
size: -; V: TRBV18; D: TRBD1; J: TRBJ2-7; CDR3: CASSPGTEAYEQYF; DNA: TGTGCCAGCTCACCCGGGACAGAGGCCTACGAGCAGTACTTC
size: -; V: TRBV27; D: TRBD1; J: TRBJ2-4; CDR3: CASSSDPRRTGVPNIQYF; DNA: TGTGCCAGCAGTTCCGACCCTCGCAGGACAGGGGTGCCCAACATTCAGTACTTC
size: once; V: TRBV3-1/TRBV3-2; D: TRBD1; J: TRBJ1-4; CDR3: CASSQGAGQVFF; DNA: TGTGCCAGCAGCCAAGGTGCGGGACAGGTGTTTTTT
size: -; V: TRBV18; D: -; J: TRBJ1-3; CDR3: CASSPRSPTDTIYF; DNA: TGTGCCAGCTCCCCCAGAAGCCCCACAGACACCATATATTTT
size: -; V: TRBV4-3; D: TRBD1; J: TRBJ2-2; CDR3: CASSQDPGGLDTGELFF; DNA: TGCGCCAGCAGCCAAGATCCAGGGGGCTTGGACACCGGGGAGCTGTTTTTT
size: -; V: TRBV3-1/TRBV3-2; D: TRBD2; J: TRBJ2-1; CDR3: CASSRIAGTTYNEQFF; DNA: TGTGCCAGCAGCCGAATAGCGGGAACTACCTACAATGAGCAGTTCTTC
size: -; V: TRBV11-2; D: TRBD1; J: TRBJ2-7; CDR3: CASSLIRDSNYEQYF; DNA: TGTGCCAGCAGCTTAATCCGGGACAGTAACTACGAGCAGTACTTC
size: -; V: TRBV11-3; D: TRBD2; J: TRBJ2-1; CDR3: CASSLASGGVQFF; DNA: TGTGCCAGCAGCTTAGCCTCGGGAGGGGTGCAGTTCTTC
size: once; V: TRBV12-3/TRBV12-4; D: -; J: TRBJ1-1; CDR3: CASSLTSNTEAFF; DNA: TGTGCCAGCAGTTTAACCAGTAACACTGAAGCTTTCTTT
size: -; V: TRBV18; D: TRBD2; J: TRBJ2-5; CDR3: CASSPLAGATQETQYF; DNA: TGTGCCAGCTCACCACTAGCGGGGGCTACTCAAGAGACCCAGTACTTC
size: -; V: TRBV10-1; D: -; J: TRBJ2-3; CDR3: CASSDPLGGMDTQYF; DNA: TGCGCCAGCAGTGATCCGCTAGGAGGAATGGATACGCAGTATTTT
size: -; V: TRBV7-2; D: TRBD2; J: TRBJ2-2; CDR3: CASSLEGRVGELFF; DNA: TGTGCCAGCAGCTTAGAGGGGAGGGTCGGGGAGCTGTTTTTT
size: -; V: TRBV28; D: TRBD1; J: TRBJ1-5; CDR3: CASRWDRGRNQPQHF; DNA: TGTGCCAGCAGGTGGGACAGGGGCCGGAATCAGCCCCAGCATTTT
size: few; V: TRBV10-1; D: TRBD1; J: TRBJ1-5; CDR3: CASSMTGHQPQHF; DNA: TGCGCCAGCAGCATGACAGGGCATCAGCCCCAGCATTTT
size: -; V: TRBV6-1; D: TRBD1; J: TRBJ1-2; CDR3: CASSEGQGLIGYTF; DNA: TGTGCCAGCAGTGAAGGACAGGGTTTAATAGGCTACACCTTC
size: -; V: TRBV5-8; D: TRBD1; J: TRBJ1-5; CDR3: CASSPGGSNQPQHF; DNA: TGTGCCAGCAGCCCAGGGGGTAGCAATCAGCCCCAGCATTTT
size: -; V: TRBV19; D: -; J: TRBJ2-3; CDR3: CASSTGPDTQYF; DNA: TGTGCCAGTAGTACCGGTCCAGATACGCAGTATTTT
size: -; V: TRBV19; D: TRBD1; J: TRBJ2-5; CDR3: CASSIKGQYQETQYF; DNA: TGTGCCAGTAGTATAAAGGGACAGTACCAAGAGACCCAGTACTTC
size: -; V: TRBV14; D: -; J: TRBJ1-1; CDR3: CASSQEFGAFF; DNA: TGTGCCAGCAGCCAAGAATTCGGAGCTTTCTTT
size: -; V: TRBV3-1/TRBV3-2; D: -; J: TRBJ1-1; CDR3: CASSPGLRDEAFF; DNA: TGTGCCAGCAGCCCCGGTCTCCGAGATGAAGCTTTCTTT
size: -; V: TRBV4-1; D: TRBD2; J: TRBJ2-7; CDR3: CASSLSSGSTYEQYF; DNA: TGCGCCAGCAGCTTATCCAGCGGGAGTACTTACGAGCAGTACTTC
size: -; V: TRBV9; D: -; J: TRBJ2-4; CDR3: CASSAENIQYF; DNA: TGTGCCAGCAGCGCCGAAAACATTCAGTACTTC
size: -; V: TRBV6-2/TRBV6-3; D: -; J: TRBJ1-1; CDR3: CASSNRVPTEAFF; DNA: TGTGCCAGCAGTAACCGGGTCCCCACTGAAGCTTTCTTT
size: -; V: TRBV7-8; D: TRBD1; J: TRBJ1-4; CDR3: CASSATGTGGFYGKLFF; DNA: TGTGCCAGCAGCGCTACCGGGACAGGGGGATTCTATGGAAAACTGTTTTTT
size: once; V: TRBV28; D: TRBD2; J: TRBJ2-1; CDR3: CASSPSSGSPYNEQFF; DNA: TGTGCCAGCAGTCCCAGTAGCGGGAGCCCCTACAATGAGCAGTTCTTC
size: -; V: TRBV18; D: TRBD1; J: TRBJ1-6; CDR3: CASSPRDSDSPLHF; DNA: TGTGCCAGCTCACCCAGGGACAGTGATTCACCCCTCCACTTT
size: -; V: TRBV6-2/TRBV6-3; D: TRBD2; J: TRBJ2-7; CDR3: CASSYGTRSHEQYF; DNA: TGTGCCAGCAGTTATGGGACTAGGTCTCACGAGCAGTACTTC
size: -; V: TRBV11-2; D: -; J: TRBJ1-2; CDR3: CASSLSRFGLYGYTF; DNA: TGTGCCAGCAGCTTATCCCGTTTTGGTCTATATGGCTACACCTTC
size: -; V: TRBV28; D: -; J: TRBJ2-7; CDR3: CASTLAPSSSYELYF; DNA: TGTGCCAGCACCCTCGCCCCTAGCAGTTCCTACGAGCTGTACTTC
size: few; V: TRBV4-2; D: TRBD1; J: TRBJ1-2; CDR3: CASSQADRDIYGYTF; DNA: TGTGCCAGCAGCCAAGCGGACAGGGATATCTATGGCTACACCTTC
size: -; V: TRBV3-1/TRBV3-2; D: TRBD1; J: TRBJ2-5; CDR3: CASSQRGTGQETQYF; DNA: TGTGCCAGCAGCCAGAGAGGGACAGGCCAAGAGACCCAGTACTTC
size: -; V: TRBV28; D: TRBD1; J: TRBJ1-2; CDR3: CASSPGGRGPYGYTF; DNA: TGTGCCAGCAGTCCAGGGGGACGGGGGCCCTATGGCTACACCTTC
size: -; V: TRBV6-5; D: TRBD1; J: TRBJ2-1; CDR3: CASKEGGREFF; DNA: TGTGCCAGCAAGGAAGGGGGCCGGGAGTTCTTC